The 15 T cell receptor beta chains presented below share a single source sample, sequenced in a study of blood T cell repertoires in COVID-19 (dated by TCRdb to the early 2020s). The library relied on the immunoSEQ multiplex PCR assay. TCRdb holds this immuneACCESS table with in-frame rearrangements only. Some clones are missing; in checked studies, unresolved V genes explain under half, and the rest has no known cause. The sample table holds 120,000 or so clones, of which approximately 87% were seen once. More than 3.5% of the sample is held by the ten biggest clonotypes. Material for sequencing was peripheral blood. The receptors shown here come from an older woman with acute or convalescent COVID-19.

This clone was counted a single time. The genes are TRBV14 and TRBJ1-2, with 7 bases matching TRBD1. The CDR3 is 15 residues long. From germline, CDR1 is SGHDN and CDR2 FVKESK. V trimming: 4 bases; J trimming: 7 bases; junction bases outside the gene matches: 12. The CDR3 reads CASSPADRVGSGYTF. As DNA, the CDR3 is TGTGCCAGCAGCCCAGCTGACAGGGTGGGAAGTGGCTACACCTTC. Full variable domain (missing parts from reference TRBV14 and TRBJ1-2): EAGVTQFPSHSVIEKGQTVTLRCDPISGHDNLYWYRRVMGKEIKFLLHFVKESKQDESGMPNNRFLAERTGGTYSTLKVQPAELEDSGVYFCASSPADRVGSGYTFGSGTRLTVV.

V is TRBV5-1 and J is TRBJ2-2, with TRBD1 as a possible D gene (5 bases). Trimming took off 4 bases at V and 1 base at J, with 11 bases between the two ends. This CDR3 comprises 15 residues. CDR1 SGHRS and CDR2 YFSETQ come from the germline V gene. The chain's CDR3 is CASSTQGWNTGELFF. CDR3 in DNA: TGCGCCAGCAGCACCCAGGGCTGGAACACCGGGGAGCTGTTTTTT. Looking up the rest from reference TRBV5-1 and TRBJ2-2 gives the full variable domain: KAGVTQTPRYLIKTRGQQVTLSCSPISGHRSVSWYQQTPGQGLQFLFEYFSETQRNKGNFPGRFSGRQFSNSRSEMNVSTLELGDSALYLCASSTQGWNTGELFFGEGSRLTVL.

This clone appeared once. The chain is built from TRBV9 and TRBJ2-5, with 14 bases aligning to TRBD2. Per the germline V gene, CDR1 is SGDLS and CDR2 is YYNGEE. The CDR3 covers 16 residues. The V segment lost 2 bases and the J segment 5 bases; nucleotides outside the gene matches: 5. CDR3 amino acids: CASSVGTSGSGETQYF. CDR3 bases: TGTGCCAGCAGCGTGGGGACTAGCGGGAGCGGGGAGACCCAGTACTTC.

The chain combines TRBV5-1 with TRBJ2-1; 8 bases map to TRBD2. The CDR3 length is 13 residues. The trim removed 4 bases at V and 10 bases at J, leaving 7 bases unmatched. Per the germline V gene, CDR1 is SGHRS and CDR2 is YFSETQ. CDR3 DNA sequence: TGCGCCAGCAGCCCCGGACTAGCTGCAGAGCAGTTCTTC. Amino acid sequence: CASSPGLAAEQFF.

A note on this clone: This sample also contains other DNA sequences that code for the same CDR3. The J gene is TRBJ2-7, the V gene TRBV7-2, with 7 bases identical to TRBD2. This CDR3 is 14 amino acids long. Germline V gives CDR1 SGHTA, CDR2 FQGNSA. J lost 7 bases, V lost 1 base, and 7 bases had no gene match. The CDR3 here is CASSLDSLGREQYF. CDR3 coding DNA: TGTGCCAGCAGCTTAGATTCCCTCGGGAGGGAGCAGTACTTC.

In its sample, this clone was seen once. The CDR3 coding sequence is TGTGCCAGCAGCTTAACTAGCGGTTACGAGCAGTACTTC. Translated: CASSLTSGYEQYF. The genes are TRBV7-6 and TRBJ2-7; 8 nucleotides line up with TRBD2. This CDR3 comprises 13 residues. The ends lost 2 bases at V and 4 bases at J; junction bases unmatched: 1. From germline, CDR1 is SGHVS and CDR2 FNYEAQ.

This clone was seen a few times. This sample also contains other DNA sequences that code for the same CDR3. The CDR3 sequence: CASSRTGPGNTIYF. The CDR3 DNA is TGTGCCAGTAGTAGAACTGGGCCCGGAAACACCATATATTTT. The chain recombines TRBV19 with TRBJ1-3; no firm D call. V lost 4 bases and J lost 4, with 11 bases in between. The germline V gene encodes CDR1 LNHDA and CDR2 SQIVND (reference sequence). This CDR3 contains 14 residues.

This rearrangement joins TRBV2 to TRBJ1-2; D is uncertain. Germline V gives CDR1 SNHLY, CDR2 FYNNEI. The CDR3 runs to 12 residues. V shed 2 bases and J shed 8 bases, with 9 bases lying between them. The CDR3 sequence: CASSETGRGYTF. The CDR3 DNA follows: TGTGCCAGCAGTGAAACTGGGCGAGGCTACACCTTC.

Here the CDR3 DNA reads TGCGCCAGCAGCTTGACCGGGACAGCTGCAGATACGCAGTATTTT. Its protein is CASSLTGTAADTQYF. This chain connects TRBV5-1 to TRBJ2-3; 7 positions agree with TRBD1. Germline assignment: CDR1 SGHRS and CDR2 YFSETQ. V gave up 1 base and J gave up 4 bases; unmatched junction bases: 6. This CDR3 contains 15 residues.

The rearrangement joins TRBV29-1 to TRBJ2-1; 10 bases align to TRBD1. Germline V gene data show CDR1 as SQVTM and CDR2 as ANQGSEA. The CDR3 runs to 13 residues. Trimming at V came to 6 bases and at J to 5 bases, leaving 4 bases not matched to a gene. The CDR3 region has the DNA TGCAGCGTAGGACAGGGGGTGCACAATGAGCAGTTCTTC. It translates to CSVGQGVHNEQFF.

This clone has a single count. The rearrangement links TRBV10-3 to TRBJ1-1; 8 nucleotides line up with TRBD1. CDR1 is ENHRY and CDR2 is SYGVKD in the germline V gene. The CDR3 spans 16 residues. The J segment lost 3 bases and the V segment lost 0 bases, leaving 6 bases of the junction unmatched. CDR3 sequence: CAISESGTGWDTEAFF. CDR3 DNA: TGTGCCATCAGTGAGTCGGGGACAGGATGGGACACTGAAGCTTTCTTT.

This chain links TRBV7-9 with TRBJ1-1; 9 bases line up with TRBD1. The germline gives CDR1 SEHNR, CDR2 FQNEAQ (reference sequence). This CDR3 has 18 amino acids. V trimming: 0 bases; J trimming: 6 bases; junction bases outside the gene matches: 14. CDR3 residues: CASSLAKGVGQGTPEAFF. The CDR3 DNA reads as TGTGCCAGCAGCTTAGCGAAGGGAGTGGGACAGGGTACCCCTGAAGCTTTCTTT.

The chain joins TRBV27 to TRBJ1-2; a weak D match, TRBD1 (5 bases). Per the germline V gene, CDR1 is MNHEY and CDR2 is SMNVEV (reference sequence). The CDR3 is 14 amino acids. Trimming left V 4 bases short and J 5 bases short, with 14 bases between. The CDR3 is CASSSLQGVYGYTF. DNA for the CDR3: TGTGCCAGCAGTTCCCTACAAGGGGTTTATGGCTACACCTTC.

CDR3 residues: CATRTPDSQNSPLHF. The CDR3 nucleotides read TGTGCCACAAGAACCCCGGACAGCCAAAATTCACCCCTCCACTTT. The chain recombines TRBV28 with TRBJ1-6; a weak D match, TRBD1 (6 bases). The V gene lost 10 bases and the J gene lost 7 bases, with 20 bases spanning the gap. CDR3 length: 15 residues. Per germline, CDR1 MDHEN and CDR2 SYDVKM.

A note on this clone: The same CDR3 is also encoded by other DNA sequences in this sample. The CDR3 region has the DNA TGTGCCATCAGTGACAGGGTGACTGAAGCTTTCTTT. Translated: CAISDRVTEAFF. The chain employs TRBV10-3 and TRBJ1-1; D possibly corresponds to TRBD1 (5 bases). V was clipped by 3 bases and J by 5 bases, with 7 bases between them. Germline V lookup: CDR1 ENHRY, CDR2 SYGVKD. The CDR3 spans 12 residues.